The 5 T cell receptor beta chains listed next were all sequenced from one sample in a study of T cell repertoires in cytomegalovirus infection. From the reads, TCRdb called clonotypes with MiXCR, one entry per CDR3 protein. Of approximately 350,000 distinct CDR3 sequences in the sample, about 32% were seen once. The antigens for these receptors are not known. Here the sequenced sample was cultured PBMCs, taken from culture after CMV antigen stimulation. These TCRs come from a human donor in good health (CMV status not recorded). Some clones in this sample may be carry-over from other donors' samples.

The chain links TRBV12-3 or TRBV12-4 to TRBJ2-1; 8 bases are shared with TRBD2. With V trimmed by 4 bases and J by 6 bases, 8 bases remained unmatched. The CDR3 extends over 15 amino acids. CDR3 in amino acids: CASSSFAGGINEQFF. CDR3 sequence (DNA): TGTGCCAGCAGTTCCTTTGCGGGAGGCATCAATGAGCAGTTCTTC.

The chain combines TRBV24-1 with TRBJ2-3, with TRBD2 identical over 15 bases. Unmatched junction bases numbered 4, after V lost 3 bases and J lost 4 bases. The germline CDR1 and CDR2 sequences are KGHDR and SFDVKD. The CDR3 is 17 amino acids. The CDR3 DNA sequence: TGTGCCACCAGTGATCCCGGACTAGCGGGAGGGTCAGATACGCAGTATTTT. This encodes CATSDPGLAGGSDTQYF.

This clonotype was recorded a few times. The chain recombines TRBV12-3 or TRBV12-4 with TRBJ1-1; D is possibly TRBD1 (5 bases). The ends were cut back, 6 bases at V and 5 bases at J, with 13 bases in the middle. CDR3 size: 13 residues. The CDR3 sequence: CASSIRGRTEAFF. Here the CDR3 DNA reads TGTGCCAGCAGCATCCGGGGGAGAACTGAAGCTTTCTTT.

This clonotype occurred a few times. This chain joins TRBV7-2 and TRBJ1-5; maybe TRBD1 (6 bases). Germline CDR1 and CDR2: SGHTA and FQGNSA. V was pared by 1 base and J by 6 bases, with 13 bases between. The CDR3 length is 15 residues. As DNA, the CDR3 is TGTGCCAGCAGCTTAGATTCGGGCAGGGGTCAGCCCCAGCATTTT. It codes for CASSLDSGRGQPQHF.

This clonotype was picked up many times. This rearrangement joins TRBV7-9 to TRBJ2-1; D gene ambiguous. V was shortened by 2 bases and J by 10 bases, with 12 bases between the two germline ends. From germline, CDR1 is SEHNR and CDR2 FQNEAQ (reference sequence). The CDR3 contains 13 residues. As DNA, the CDR3 is TGTGCCAGCAGCTTAAGTGACCCCTACGAGCAGTTCTTC. It encodes CASSLSDPYEQFF. Drawing the rest from reference TRBV7-9 and TRBJ2-1, the complete variable domain is DTGVSQNPRHKITKRGQNVTFRCDPISEHNRLYWYRQTLGQGPEFLTYFQNEAQLEKSRLLSDRFSAERPKGSFSTLEIQRTEQGDSAMYLCASSLSDPYEQFFGPGTRLTVL.